One T cell receptor (beta chain) is described in this entry. Compared with germline, one end of the junction differs, possibly owing to a read error. TCRdb's table, derived via immunoSEQ multiplex PCR, lists solely in-frame clones and lacks some. Altogether under 100,000 clones are present, around 82% being singletons, with the ten largest covering around 34%. Germline CDR1 is MNHNY and CDR2 is SVGAGI (reference sequence). The CDR3 extends over 14 amino acids. Seattle patients were enrolled while actively infected and followed longitudinally. This sample is drawn from a study of blood T cell repertoires in COVID-19. Study-wide context: The United States, Italy and Spain provided the acute and convalescent COVID-19 samples.

This TCR was recovered from a man aged 55 to 69 with COVID-19, enrolled during active disease. The chain joins TRBV6-6 to TRBJ2-1, with TRBD2 identical over 8 bases. What was sequenced was peripheral blood. This CDR3 reads CASRYWGGGHEQFF. CDR3 DNA: TGTGCCAGCAGGTACTGGGGCGGGGGGCATGAGCAGTTCTTC.